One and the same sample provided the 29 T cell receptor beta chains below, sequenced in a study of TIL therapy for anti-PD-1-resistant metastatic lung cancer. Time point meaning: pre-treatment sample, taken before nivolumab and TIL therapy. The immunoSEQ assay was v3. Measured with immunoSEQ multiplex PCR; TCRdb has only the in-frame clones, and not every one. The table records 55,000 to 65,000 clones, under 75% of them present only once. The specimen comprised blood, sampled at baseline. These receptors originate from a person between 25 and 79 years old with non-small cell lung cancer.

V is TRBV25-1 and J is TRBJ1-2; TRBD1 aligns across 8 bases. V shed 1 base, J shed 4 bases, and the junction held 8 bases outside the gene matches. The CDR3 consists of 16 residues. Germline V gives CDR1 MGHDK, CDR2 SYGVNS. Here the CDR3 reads CASSESPGQGGYGYTF. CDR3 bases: TGTGCCAGCAGTGAATCCCCCGGACAGGGTGGCTATGGCTACACCTTC.

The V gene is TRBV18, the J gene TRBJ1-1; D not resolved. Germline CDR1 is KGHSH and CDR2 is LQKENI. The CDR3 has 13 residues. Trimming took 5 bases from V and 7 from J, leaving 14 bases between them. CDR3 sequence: CASSTDVDGEAFF. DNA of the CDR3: TGTGCCAGCTCAACCGACGTGGACGGTGAAGCTTTCTTT.

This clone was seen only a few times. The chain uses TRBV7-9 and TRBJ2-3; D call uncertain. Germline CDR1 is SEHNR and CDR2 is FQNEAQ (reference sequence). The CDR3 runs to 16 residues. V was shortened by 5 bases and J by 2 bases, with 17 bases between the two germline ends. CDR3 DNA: TGTGCCAGCAGCCCTCTCTCCTATCTGTTCACAGATACGCAGTATTTT. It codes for CASSPLSYLFTDTQYF.

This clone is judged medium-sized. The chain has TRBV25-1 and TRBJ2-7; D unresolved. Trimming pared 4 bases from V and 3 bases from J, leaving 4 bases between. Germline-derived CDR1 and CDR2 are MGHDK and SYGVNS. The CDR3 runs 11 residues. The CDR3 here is CASSGGYEQYF. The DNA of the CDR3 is TGTGCCAGCAGTGGTGGCTACGAGCAGTACTTC.

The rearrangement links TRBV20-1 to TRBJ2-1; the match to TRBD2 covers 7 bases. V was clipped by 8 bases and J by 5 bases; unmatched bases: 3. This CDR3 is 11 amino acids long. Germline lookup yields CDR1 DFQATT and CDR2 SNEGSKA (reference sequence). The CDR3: CSQGTNNEQFF. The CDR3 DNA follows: TGCAGTCAAGGGACTAACAATGAGCAGTTCTTC.

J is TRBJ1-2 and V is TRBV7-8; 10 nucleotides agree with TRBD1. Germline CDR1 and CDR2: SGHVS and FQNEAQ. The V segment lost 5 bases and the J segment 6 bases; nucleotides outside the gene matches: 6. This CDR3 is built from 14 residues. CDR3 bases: TGTGCCAGCAGCATCAGACAGGGGGCTAATGGCTACACCTTC. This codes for CASSIRQGANGYTF.

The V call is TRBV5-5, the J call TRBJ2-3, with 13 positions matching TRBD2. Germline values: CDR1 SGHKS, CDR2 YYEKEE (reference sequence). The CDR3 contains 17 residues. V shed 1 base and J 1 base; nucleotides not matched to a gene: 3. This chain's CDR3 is CASSLWTSGSGTDTQYF. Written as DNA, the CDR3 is TGTGCCAGCAGCTTGTGGACTAGCGGGAGCGGCACAGATACGCAGTATTTT.

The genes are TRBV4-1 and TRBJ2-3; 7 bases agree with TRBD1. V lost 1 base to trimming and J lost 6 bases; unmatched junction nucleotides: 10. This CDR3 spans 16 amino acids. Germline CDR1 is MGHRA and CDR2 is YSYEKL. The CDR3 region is CASSQVGDSSPDTQYF. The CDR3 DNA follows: TGCGCCAGCAGCCAAGTCGGGGACAGTTCCCCGGATACGCAGTATTTT.

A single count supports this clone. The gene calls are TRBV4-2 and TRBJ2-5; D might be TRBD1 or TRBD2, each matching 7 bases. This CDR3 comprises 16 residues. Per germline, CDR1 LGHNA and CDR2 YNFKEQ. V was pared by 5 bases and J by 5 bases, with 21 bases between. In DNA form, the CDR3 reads TGTGCCAGCAGCTACACCCCAGGGGGGGCCGGTGAGACCCAGTACTTC. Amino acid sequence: CASSYTPGGAGETQYF.

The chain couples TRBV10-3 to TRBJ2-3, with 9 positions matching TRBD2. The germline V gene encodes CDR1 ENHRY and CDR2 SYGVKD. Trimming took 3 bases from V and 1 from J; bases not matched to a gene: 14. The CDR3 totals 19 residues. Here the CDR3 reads CAISDPGGKRTSGTDTQYF. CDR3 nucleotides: TGTGCCATCAGTGATCCGGGTGGGAAGAGGACTAGCGGCACAGATACGCAGTATTTT.

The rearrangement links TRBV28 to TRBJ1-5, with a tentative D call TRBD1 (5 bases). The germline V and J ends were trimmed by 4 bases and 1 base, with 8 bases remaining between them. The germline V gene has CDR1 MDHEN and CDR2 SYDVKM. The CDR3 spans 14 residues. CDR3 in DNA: TGTGCCAGCAGTTGGGGGGACAGCAATCAGCCCCAGCATTTT. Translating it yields CASSWGDSNQPQHF.

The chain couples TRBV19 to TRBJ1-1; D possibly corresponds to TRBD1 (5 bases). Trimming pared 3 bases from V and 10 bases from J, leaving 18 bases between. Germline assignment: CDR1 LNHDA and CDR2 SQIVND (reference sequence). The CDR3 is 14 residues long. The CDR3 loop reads CASSMKGTHGLAFF. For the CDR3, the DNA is TGTGCCAGTAGTATGAAAGGGACCCACGGATTAGCTTTCTTT.

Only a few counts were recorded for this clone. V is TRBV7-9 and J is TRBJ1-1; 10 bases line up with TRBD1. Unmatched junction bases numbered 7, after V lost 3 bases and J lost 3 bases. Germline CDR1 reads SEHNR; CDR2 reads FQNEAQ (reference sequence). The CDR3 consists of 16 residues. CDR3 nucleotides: TGTGCCAGCAGCTTCGGCTCGGACAGGGGGGACACTGAAGCTTTCTTT. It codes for CASSFGSDRGDTEAFF.

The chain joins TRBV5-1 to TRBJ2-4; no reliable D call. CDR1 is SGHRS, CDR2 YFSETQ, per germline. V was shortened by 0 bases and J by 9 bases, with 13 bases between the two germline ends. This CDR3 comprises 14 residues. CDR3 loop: CASSLGPLMGIQYF. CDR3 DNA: TGCGCCAGCAGCTTGGGTCCCCTGATGGGCATTCAGTACTTC. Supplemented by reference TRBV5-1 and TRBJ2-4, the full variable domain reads KAGVTQTPRYLIKTRGQQVTLSCSPISGHRSVSWYQQTPGQGLQFLFEYFSETQRNKGNFPGRFSGRQFSNSRSEMNVSTLELGDSALYLCASSLGPLMGIQYFGAGTRLSVL.

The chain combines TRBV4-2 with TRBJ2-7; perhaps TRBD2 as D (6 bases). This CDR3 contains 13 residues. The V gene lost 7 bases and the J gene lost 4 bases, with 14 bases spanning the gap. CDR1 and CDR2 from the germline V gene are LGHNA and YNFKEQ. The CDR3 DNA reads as TGTGCCAGCACGAGGGAGGAAGGTTACGAGCAGTACTTC. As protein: CASTREEGYEQYF.

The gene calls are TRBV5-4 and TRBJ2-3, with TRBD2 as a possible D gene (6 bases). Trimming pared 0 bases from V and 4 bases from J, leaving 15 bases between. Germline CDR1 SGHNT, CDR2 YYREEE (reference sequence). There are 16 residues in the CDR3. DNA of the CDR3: TGTGCCAGCAGCTTGGAACCTAGCGCGGGACCAGATACGCAGTATTTT. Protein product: CASSLEPSAGPDTQYF.

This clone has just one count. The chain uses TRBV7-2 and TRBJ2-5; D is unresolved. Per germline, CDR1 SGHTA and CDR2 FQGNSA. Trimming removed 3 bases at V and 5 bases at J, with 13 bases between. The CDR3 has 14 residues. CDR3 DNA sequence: TGTGCCAGCAGCTTCCTGTCCTACGGTGAGACCCAGTACTTC. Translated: CASSFLSYGETQYF.

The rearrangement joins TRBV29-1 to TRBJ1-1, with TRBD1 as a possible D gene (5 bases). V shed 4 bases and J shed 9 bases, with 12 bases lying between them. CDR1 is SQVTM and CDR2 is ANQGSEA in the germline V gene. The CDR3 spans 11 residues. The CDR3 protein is CSVGVKGKAFF. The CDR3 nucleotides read TGCAGCGTTGGGGTAAAGGGGAAAGCTTTCTTT. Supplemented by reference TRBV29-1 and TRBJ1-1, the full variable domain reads SAVISQKPSRDICQRGTSLTIQCQVDSQVTMMFWYRQQPGQSLTLIATANQGSEATYESGFVIDKFPISRPNLTFSTLTVSNMSPEDSSIYLCSVGVKGKAFFGQGTRLTVV.

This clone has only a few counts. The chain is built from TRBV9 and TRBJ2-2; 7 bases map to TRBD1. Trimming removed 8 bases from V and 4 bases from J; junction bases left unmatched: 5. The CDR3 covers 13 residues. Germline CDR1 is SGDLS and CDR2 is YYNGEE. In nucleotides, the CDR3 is TGTGCCAGTCGGGACAGCGTCACCGGGGAGCTGTTTTTT. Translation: CASRDSVTGELFF.

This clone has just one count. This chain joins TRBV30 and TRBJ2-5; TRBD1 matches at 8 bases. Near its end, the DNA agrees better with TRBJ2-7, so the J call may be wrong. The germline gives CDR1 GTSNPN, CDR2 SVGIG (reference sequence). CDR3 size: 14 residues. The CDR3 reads CAWSSGTGGYEQYF. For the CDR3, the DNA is TGTGCCTGGAGTTCCGGGACAGGAGGTTACGAGCAGTACTTC.

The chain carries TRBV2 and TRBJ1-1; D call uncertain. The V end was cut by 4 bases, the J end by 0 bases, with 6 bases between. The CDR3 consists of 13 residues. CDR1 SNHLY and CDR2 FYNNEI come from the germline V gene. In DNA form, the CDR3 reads TGTGCCAGCAGTGCGGTGATGAACACTGAAGCTTTCTTT. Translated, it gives CASSAVMNTEAFF.

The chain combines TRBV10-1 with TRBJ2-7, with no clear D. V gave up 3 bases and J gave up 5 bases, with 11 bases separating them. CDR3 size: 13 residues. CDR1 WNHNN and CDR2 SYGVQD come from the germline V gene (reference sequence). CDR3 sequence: CASSERIPDEQYF. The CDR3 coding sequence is TGCGCCAGCAGTGAACGAATTCCCGACGAGCAGTACTTC.

Written as DNA, the CDR3 is TGTGCCAGCAGCCGGGGACCTAACACTGAAGCTTTCTTT. It yields the protein CASSRGPNTEAFF. The rearrangement links TRBV6-5 to TRBJ1-1; D possibly corresponds to TRBD1 (5 bases). The V gene's germline CDR1 is MNHEY and CDR2 SVGAGI. Trimming removed 6 bases at V and 2 bases at J, with 10 bases between. This CDR3 is built from 13 residues.

The CDR3 loop is CASSQDSVGLGTDTQYF. CDR3 bases: TGCGCCAGCAGCCAAGACTCGGTGGGGTTGGGTACAGATACGCAGTATTTT. The chain has TRBV4-1 and TRBJ2-3; no reliable D call. The CDR3 has 17 amino acids. Germline V gene data show CDR1 as MGHRA and CDR2 as YSYEKL. V lost 0 bases to trimming and J lost 3 bases, with 16 bases between them.

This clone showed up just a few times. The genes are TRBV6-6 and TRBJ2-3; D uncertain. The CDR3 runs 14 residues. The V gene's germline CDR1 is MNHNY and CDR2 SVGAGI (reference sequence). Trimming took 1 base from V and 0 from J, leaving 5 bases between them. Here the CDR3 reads CASSYFGSTDTQYF. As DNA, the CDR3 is TGTGCCAGCAGTTACTTCGGGAGCACAGATACGCAGTATTTT.

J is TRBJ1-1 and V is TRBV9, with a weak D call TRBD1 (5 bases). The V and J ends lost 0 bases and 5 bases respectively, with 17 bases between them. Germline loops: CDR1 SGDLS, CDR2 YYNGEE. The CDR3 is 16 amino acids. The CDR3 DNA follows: TGTGCCAGCAGCGTAGGCCCAGGGACCGGGCTAACTGAAGCTTTCTTT. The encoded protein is CASSVGPGTGLTEAFF.

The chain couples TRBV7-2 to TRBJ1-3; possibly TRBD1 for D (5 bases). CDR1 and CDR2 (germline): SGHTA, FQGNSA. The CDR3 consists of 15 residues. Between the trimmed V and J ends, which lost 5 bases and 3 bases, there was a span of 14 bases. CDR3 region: CASSPRLGLGNTIYF. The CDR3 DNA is TGTGCCAGCAGCCCCAGGCTGGGGCTTGGAAACACCATATATTTT.

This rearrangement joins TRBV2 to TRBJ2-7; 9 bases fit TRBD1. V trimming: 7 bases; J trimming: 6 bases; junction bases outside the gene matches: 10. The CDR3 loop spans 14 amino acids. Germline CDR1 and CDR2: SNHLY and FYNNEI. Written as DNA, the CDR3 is TGTGCCAGCACCAAAGAACAGGGGGCTTTCGAGCAGTACTTC. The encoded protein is CASTKEQGAFEQYF.

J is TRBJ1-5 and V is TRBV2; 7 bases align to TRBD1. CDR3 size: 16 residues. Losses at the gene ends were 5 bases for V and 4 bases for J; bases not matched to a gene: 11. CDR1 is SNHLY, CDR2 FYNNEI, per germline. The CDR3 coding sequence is TGTGCCAGCAGTTTCGACAGGGTGAGGGAAAATCAGCCCCAGCATTTT. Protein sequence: CASSFDRVRENQPQHF.